These T cell receptor beta chains were read from a single sample in a study of T cell repertoires in cytomegalovirus infection. TCRdb reanalysed the reads using MiXCR and keeps one entry per CDR3 protein. The sample lists a few hundred thousand distinct CDR3 sequences; around 15% were seen once. The sample taken for sequencing was CD8+ T cells from PBMCs. Receptors originate from a human donor in good health (CMV status not recorded). Some clones in this sample may be carry-over from other donors' samples. Both conserved end residues are trimmed from each CDR3.

v_call cdr3_aa
TRBV28 ASSPNRGQETQY
TRBV7-6 ASGGITGELF
TRBV4-1 ASSRREQGIGQF
TRBV7-2 ASSLLSGYQETQY
TRBV12-3/TRBV12-4 ASSLGPKELPGELF
TRBV20-1 SARRESDYQPLETQY
TRBV7-9 ASSSPWTAGNTIY
TRBV7-9 ASSPTETDRLYGYT
TRBV7-9 ASSLVIPTGAVNQPQH
TRBV7-8 ASSYLTRWGGITEAF
TRBV20-1 SARPRQGQETQY
TRBV27 ASSLGGQDYEQY
TRBV6-2/TRBV6-3 ASTMGVPTEAF
TRBV7-6 ASSPNGLGEKLF
TRBV20-1 SARDEGLYSYEQY
TRBV28 ASSSNSRTVGYNQPQH
TRBV12-3/TRBV12-4 ASSGPYEQY
TRBV28 ASSTGQGRTDTQY
TRBV5-1 ASRWERGNEQY
TRBV28 ASSGTRTEAF
TRBV6-2/TRBV6-3 ASRIPSGAPELPTDTQY
TRBV28 ASSSNGLAGYQADTQY
TRBV6-2/TRBV6-3 ASSFDSGANVLT
TRBV7-9 ASSFTQETQY
TRBV7-9 ASSLAGTSGPHRSYNEQF
TRBV6-6 ASSYSIVPSGARPYEQY
TRBV27 ASSFQGGGYGYT
TRBV6-1 ASSRDQETQY
TRBV7-9 ASSSDRAAF
TRBV5-4 ASSHDREYEQF
TRBV2 ASSTGTGAFSNQPQH
TRBV28 ASSFTRADYEQY
TRBV7-2 ASSSGTGLLSFLTGELF
TRBV2 AGQSTPRGEDSPLH